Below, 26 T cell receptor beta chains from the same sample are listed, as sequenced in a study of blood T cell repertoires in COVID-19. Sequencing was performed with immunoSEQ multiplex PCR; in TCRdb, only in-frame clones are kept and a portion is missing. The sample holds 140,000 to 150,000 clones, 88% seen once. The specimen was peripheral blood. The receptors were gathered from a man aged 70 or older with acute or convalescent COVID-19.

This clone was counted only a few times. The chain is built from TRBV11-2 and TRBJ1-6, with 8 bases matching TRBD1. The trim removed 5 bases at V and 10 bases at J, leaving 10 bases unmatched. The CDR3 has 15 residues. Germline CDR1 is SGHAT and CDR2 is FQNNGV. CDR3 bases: TGTGCCAGCAGCGCCAGGGGGCCACAGAGCTCACCCCTCCACTTT. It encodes CASSARGPQSSPLHF.

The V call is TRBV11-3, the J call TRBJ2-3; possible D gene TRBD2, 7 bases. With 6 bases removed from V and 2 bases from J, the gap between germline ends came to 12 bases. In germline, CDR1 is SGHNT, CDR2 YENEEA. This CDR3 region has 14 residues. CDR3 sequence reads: CASSPGGLTDTQYF. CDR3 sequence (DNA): TGTGCCAGCAGTCCGGGGGGCCTCACAGATACGCAGTATTTT.

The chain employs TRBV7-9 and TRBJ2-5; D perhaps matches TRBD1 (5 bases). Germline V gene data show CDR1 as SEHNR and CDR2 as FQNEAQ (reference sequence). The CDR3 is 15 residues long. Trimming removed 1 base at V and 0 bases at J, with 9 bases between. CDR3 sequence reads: CASSLGQYYQETQYF. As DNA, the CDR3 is TGTGCCAGCAGCTTAGGACAGTATTACCAAGAGACCCAGTACTTC.

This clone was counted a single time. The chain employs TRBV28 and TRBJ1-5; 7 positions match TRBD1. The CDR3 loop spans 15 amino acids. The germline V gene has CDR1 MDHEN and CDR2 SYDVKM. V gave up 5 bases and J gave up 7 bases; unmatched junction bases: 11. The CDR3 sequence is CASSVSLQGVQPQHF. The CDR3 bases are TGTGCCAGCAGTGTGTCACTTCAGGGGGTCCAGCCCCAGCATTTT.

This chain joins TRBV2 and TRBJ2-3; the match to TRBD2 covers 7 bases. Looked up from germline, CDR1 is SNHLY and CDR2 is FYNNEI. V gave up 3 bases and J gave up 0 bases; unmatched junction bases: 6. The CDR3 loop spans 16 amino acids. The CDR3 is CASSEGVGGSTDTQYF. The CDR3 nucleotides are TGTGCCAGCAGTGAGGGGGTGGGAGGGAGCACAGATACGCAGTATTTT.

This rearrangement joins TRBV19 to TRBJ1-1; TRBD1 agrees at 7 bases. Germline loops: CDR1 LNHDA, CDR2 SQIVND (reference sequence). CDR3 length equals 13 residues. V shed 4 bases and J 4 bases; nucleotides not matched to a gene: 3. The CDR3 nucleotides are TGTGCCAGTAGTAGGAGGGGGCTCACTGAAGCTTTCTTT. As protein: CASSRRGLTEAFF.

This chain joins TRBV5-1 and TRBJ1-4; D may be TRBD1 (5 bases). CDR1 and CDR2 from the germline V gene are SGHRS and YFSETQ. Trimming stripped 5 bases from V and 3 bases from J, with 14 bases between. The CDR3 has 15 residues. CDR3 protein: CASSYQRGANEKLFF. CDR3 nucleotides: TGCGCCAGCAGTTACCAGCGGGGGGCTAATGAAAAACTGTTTTTT.

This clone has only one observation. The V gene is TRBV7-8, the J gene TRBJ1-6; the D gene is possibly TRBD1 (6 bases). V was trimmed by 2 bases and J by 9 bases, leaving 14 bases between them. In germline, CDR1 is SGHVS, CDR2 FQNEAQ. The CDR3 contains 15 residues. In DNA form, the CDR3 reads TGTGCCAGCAGCTTATCCGGGGGGCCAAGTTCACCCCTCCACTTT. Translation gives CASSLSGGPSSPLHF.

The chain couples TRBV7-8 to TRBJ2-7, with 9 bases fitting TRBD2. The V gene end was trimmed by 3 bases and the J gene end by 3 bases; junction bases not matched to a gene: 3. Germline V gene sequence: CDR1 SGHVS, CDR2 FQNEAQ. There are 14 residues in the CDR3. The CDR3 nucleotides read TGTGCCAGCAGCTTGGCGGGGGGGAACTACGAGCAGTACTTC. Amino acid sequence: CASSLAGGNYEQYF.

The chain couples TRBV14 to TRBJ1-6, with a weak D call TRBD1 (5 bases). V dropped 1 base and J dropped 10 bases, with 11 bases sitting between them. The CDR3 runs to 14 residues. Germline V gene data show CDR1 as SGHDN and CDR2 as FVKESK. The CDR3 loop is CASSQVLSGSPLHF. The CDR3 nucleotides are TGTGCCAGCAGCCAAGTACTTTCAGGGTCACCCCTCCACTTT.

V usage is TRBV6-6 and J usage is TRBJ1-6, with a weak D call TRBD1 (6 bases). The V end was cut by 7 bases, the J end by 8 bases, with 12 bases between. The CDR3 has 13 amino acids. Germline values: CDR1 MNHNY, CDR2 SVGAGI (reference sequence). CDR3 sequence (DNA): TGTGCCAGCAAGACACAGGGAGATTCACCCCTCCACTTT. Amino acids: CASKTQGDSPLHF.

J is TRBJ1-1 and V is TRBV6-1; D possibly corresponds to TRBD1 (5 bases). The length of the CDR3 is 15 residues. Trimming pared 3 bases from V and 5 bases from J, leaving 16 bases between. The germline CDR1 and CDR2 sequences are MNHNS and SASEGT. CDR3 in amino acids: CASSDPIRGGTEAFF. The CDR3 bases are TGTGCCAGCAGTGATCCAATTAGGGGAGGGACTGAAGCTTTCTTT.

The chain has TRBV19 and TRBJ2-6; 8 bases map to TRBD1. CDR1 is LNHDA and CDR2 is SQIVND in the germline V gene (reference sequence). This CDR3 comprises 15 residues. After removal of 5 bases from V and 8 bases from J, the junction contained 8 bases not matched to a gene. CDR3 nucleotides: TGTGCCAGTAGTTTGGACAGGGTAGGTTCCAACGTCCTGACTTTC. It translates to CASSLDRVGSNVLTF.

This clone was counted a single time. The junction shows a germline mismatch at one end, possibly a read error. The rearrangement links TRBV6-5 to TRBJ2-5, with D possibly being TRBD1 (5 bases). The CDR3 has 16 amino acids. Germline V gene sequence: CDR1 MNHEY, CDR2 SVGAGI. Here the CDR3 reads CASSNSIWGGEETQYF. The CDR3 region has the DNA TGTGCCAGCAGTAACTCAATCTGGGGCGGTGAAGAGACCCAGTACTTC.

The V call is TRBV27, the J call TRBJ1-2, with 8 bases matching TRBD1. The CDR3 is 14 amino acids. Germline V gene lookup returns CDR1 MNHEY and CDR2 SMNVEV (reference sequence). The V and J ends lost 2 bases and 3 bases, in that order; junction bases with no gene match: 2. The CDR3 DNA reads TGTGCCAGCAGTTTACAGGGGGCTGACTATGGCTACACCTTC. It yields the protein CASSLQGADYGYTF.

CDR3 in amino acids: CASSQDPGGAGNQPQHF. CDR3 coding DNA: TGCGCCAGCAGCCAAGACCCAGGGGGCGCAGGGAATCAGCCCCAGCATTTT. The J gene is TRBJ1-5, the V gene TRBV4-1, with TRBD1 matching 8 bases. The CDR3 is made up of 17 amino acids. Germline V lookup: CDR1 MGHRA, CDR2 YSYEKL. V dropped 0 bases and J dropped 4; count of bases not matched to a gene: 8.

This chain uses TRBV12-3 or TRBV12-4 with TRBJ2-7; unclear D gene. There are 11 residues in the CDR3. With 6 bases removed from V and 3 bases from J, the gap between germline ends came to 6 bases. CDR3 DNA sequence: TGTGCCAGCAGCCGAGACTACGAGCAGTACTTC. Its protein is CASSRDYEQYF.

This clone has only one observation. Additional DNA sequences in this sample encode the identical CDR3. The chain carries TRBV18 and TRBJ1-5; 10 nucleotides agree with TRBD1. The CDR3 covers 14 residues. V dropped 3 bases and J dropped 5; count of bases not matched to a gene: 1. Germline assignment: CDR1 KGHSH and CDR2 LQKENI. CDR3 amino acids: CASSPGQGDQPQHF. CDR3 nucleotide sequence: TGTGCCAGCTCACCCGGACAGGGGGATCAGCCCCAGCATTTT. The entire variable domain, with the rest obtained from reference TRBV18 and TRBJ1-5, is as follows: NAGVMQNPRHLVRRRGQEARLRCSPMKGHSHVYWYRQLPEEGLKFMVYLQKENIIDESGMPKERFSAEFPKEGPSILRIQQVVRGDSAAYFCASSPGQGDQPQHFGDGTRLSIL.

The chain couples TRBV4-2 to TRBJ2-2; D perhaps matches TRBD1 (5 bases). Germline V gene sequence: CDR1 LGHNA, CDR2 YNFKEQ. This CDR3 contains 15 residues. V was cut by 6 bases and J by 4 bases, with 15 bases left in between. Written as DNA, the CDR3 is TGTGCCAGCAGTCCTAGGGGTTGGGGCACCGGGGAGCTGTTTTTT. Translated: CASSPRGWGTGELFF.

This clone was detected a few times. The CDR3 spells CASTLRGGANEKLFF. DNA for the CDR3: TGTGCCAGCACTCTTCGTGGGGGGGCTAATGAAAAACTGTTTTTT. This chain links TRBV2 with TRBJ1-4, with D possibly matching TRBD1 (5 bases). This CDR3 comprises 15 residues. Looked up from germline, CDR1 is SNHLY and CDR2 is FYNNEI. Trimming took 7 bases from V and 3 from J, leaving 15 bases between them.

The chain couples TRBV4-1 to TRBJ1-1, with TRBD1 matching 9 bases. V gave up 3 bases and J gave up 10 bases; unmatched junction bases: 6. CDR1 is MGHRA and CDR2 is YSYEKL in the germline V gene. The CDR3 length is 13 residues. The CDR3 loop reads CASSHGQGSGAFF. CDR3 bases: TGCGCCAGCAGCCACGGACAGGGGTCGGGAGCTTTCTTT.

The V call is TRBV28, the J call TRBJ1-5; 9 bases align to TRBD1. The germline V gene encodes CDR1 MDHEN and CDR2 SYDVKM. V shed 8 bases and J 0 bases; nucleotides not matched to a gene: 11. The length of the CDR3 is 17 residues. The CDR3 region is CASVTGTGSYSNQPQHF. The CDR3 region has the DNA TGTGCCAGCGTTACCGGGACAGGGAGCTATAGCAATCAGCCCCAGCATTTT.

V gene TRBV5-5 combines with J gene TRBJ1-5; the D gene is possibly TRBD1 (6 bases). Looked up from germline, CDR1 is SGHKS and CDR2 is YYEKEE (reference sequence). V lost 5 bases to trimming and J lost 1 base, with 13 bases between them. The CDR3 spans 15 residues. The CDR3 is CASSQGTGSNQPQHF. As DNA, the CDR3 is TGTGCCAGCAGTCAGGGAACAGGGAGCAATCAGCCCCAGCATTTT.

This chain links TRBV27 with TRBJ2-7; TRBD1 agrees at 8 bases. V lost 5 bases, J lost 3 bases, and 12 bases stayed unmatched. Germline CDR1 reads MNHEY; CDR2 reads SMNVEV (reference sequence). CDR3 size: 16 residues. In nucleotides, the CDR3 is TGTGCCAGCAGTAGCCTATTCGGACAGGGATACTACGAGCAGTACTTC. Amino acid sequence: CASSSLFGQGYYEQYF.

The CDR3: CASTPKGQGLSGYTF. The CDR3 DNA reads as TGTGCCAGCACTCCTAAGGGACAGGGGCTTAGTGGCTACACCTTC. V and J are TRBV2 and TRBJ1-2; 10 nucleotides match TRBD1. The germline gives CDR1 SNHLY, CDR2 FYNNEI. V dropped 7 bases and J dropped 7; count of bases not matched to a gene: 12. CDR3 length: 15 residues.

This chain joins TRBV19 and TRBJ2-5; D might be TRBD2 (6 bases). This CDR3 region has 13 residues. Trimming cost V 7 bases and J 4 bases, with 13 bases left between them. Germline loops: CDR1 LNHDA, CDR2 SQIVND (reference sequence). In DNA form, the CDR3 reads TGTGCCAGTAATCTAGCGTTGGGAGAGACCCAGTACTTC. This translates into CASNLALGETQYF.